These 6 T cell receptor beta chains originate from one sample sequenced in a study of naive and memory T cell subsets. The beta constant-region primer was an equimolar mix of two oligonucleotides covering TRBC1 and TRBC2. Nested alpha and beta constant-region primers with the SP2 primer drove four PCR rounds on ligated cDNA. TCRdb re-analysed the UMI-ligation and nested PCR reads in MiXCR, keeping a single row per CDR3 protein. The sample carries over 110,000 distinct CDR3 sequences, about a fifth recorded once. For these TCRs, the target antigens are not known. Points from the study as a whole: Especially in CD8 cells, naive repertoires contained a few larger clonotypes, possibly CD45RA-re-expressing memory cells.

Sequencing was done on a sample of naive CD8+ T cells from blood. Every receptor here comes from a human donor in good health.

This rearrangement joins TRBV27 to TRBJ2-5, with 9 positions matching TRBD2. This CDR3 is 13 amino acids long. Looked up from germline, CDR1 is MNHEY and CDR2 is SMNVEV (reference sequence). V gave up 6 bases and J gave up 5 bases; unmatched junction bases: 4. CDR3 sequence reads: CASSGTSPETQYF. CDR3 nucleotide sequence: TGTGCCAGCAGCGGGACTAGCCCCGAGACCCAGTACTTC.

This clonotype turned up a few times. The CDR3 loop reads CASSIRGGLGQGMNTEAFF. The CDR3 DNA follows: TGTGCCAGCAGTATTAGAGGGGGCCTGGGACAGGGGATGAACACTGAAGCTTTCTTT. The V call is TRBV12-3 or TRBV12-4, the J call TRBJ1-1, with TRBD1 matching over 10 bases. The CDR3 is made up of 19 amino acids. V was clipped by 5 bases and J by 0 bases; unmatched bases: 15.

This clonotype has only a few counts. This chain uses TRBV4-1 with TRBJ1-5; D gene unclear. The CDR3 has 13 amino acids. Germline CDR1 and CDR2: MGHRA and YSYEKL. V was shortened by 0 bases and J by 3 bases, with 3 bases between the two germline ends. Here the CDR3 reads CASSQEPNQPQHF. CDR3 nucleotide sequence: TGCGCCAGCAGCCAAGAACCCAATCAGCCCCAGCATTTT.

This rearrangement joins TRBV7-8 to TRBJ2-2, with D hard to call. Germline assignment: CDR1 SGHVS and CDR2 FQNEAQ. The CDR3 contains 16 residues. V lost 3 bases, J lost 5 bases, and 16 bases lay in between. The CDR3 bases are TGTGCCAGCAGCTTCATGCTAGGACCCGGGACCGGGGAGCTGTTTTTT. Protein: CASSFMLGPGTGELFF.

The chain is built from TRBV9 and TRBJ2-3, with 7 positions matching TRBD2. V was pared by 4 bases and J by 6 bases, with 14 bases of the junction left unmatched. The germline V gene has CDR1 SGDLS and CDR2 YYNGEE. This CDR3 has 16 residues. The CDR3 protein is CASSPRGGEFRDTQYF. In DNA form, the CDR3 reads TGTGCCAGCAGCCCGCGGGGAGGGGAATTTAGGGATACGCAGTATTTT.

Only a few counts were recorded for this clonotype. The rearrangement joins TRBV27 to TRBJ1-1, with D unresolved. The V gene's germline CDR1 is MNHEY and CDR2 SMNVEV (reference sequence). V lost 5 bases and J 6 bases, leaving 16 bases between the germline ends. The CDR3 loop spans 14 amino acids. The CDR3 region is CASSPGLFWAEAFF. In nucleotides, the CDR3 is TGTGCCAGCAGTCCCGGTCTTTTTTGGGCTGAAGCTTTCTTT.